A selection of T cell receptor beta chains follows, all from one sample in a study of T cells after yellow fever vaccination. TCRdb processed the 5' RACE reads anew with MiXCR; each CDR3 protein has one entry. This sample has roughly 340,000 distinct CDR3 sequences, with 3% to 4.5% found just once. Sequenced here: PBMCs, sampled 5 days after the yellow fever booster vaccination. These receptors came from a man aged 18 to 30 who received the YFV17D yellow fever vaccine. The CDR3 runs from the conserved cysteine through the conserved F or W. D genes are given only for firm matches. Expanded clones are given a class, and other clones once, few, many or no size at all.

D	V	size	J	CDR3	DNA
-	TRBV29-1	-	TRBJ2-2	CSGGSQNTGELFF	TGCAGCGGTGGGTCCCAGAACACCGGGGAGCTGTTTTTT
TRBD2	TRBV7-2	-	TRBJ2-5	CASSLDRGEETQYF	TGTGCCAGCAGCTTAGACCGGGGGGAAGAGACCCAGTACTTC
TRBD2	TRBV10-2	-	TRBJ2-1	CASIRPLAGGPNEQFF	TGCGCCAGCATCCGCCCCCTAGCGGGGGGGCCCAATGAGCAGTTCTTC
TRBD1	TRBV10-3	few	TRBJ2-6	CAIAGQVGAGANVLTF	TGTGCCATCGCGGGACAGGTGGGTGCTGGGGCCAACGTCCTGACTTTC
-	TRBV9	many	TRBJ2-5	CASSVYSGTNQETQYF	TGTGCCAGCAGCGTATACTCCGGGACCAACCAAGAGACCCAGTACTTC
-	TRBV7-2	many	TRBJ2-5	CASSLVGAKETQYF	TGTGCCAGCAGCTTAGTCGGGGCCAAAGAGACCCAGTACTTC
-	TRBV6-2/TRBV6-3	-	TRBJ1-5	CASSGQKITVSSNQPQHF	TGTGCCAGCTCCGGACAGAAAATAACCGTTTCTAGCAATCAGCCCCAGCATTTT
-	TRBV5-1	few	TRBJ2-3	CASSIGPGGADTQYF	TGCGCCAGCAGCATCGGGCCCGGCGGGGCAGATACGCAGTATTTT
-	TRBV5-1	-	TRBJ2-6	CASSIRQESGANVLTF	TGCGCCAGCAGCATACGACAGGAGTCTGGGGCCAACGTCCTGACTTTC
TRBD1	TRBV20-1	-	TRBJ2-1	CSARTRTGRSYNEQFF	TGCAGTGCTAGGACCCGGACAGGGAGGTCCTACAATGAGCAGTTCTTC
-	TRBV4-3	-	TRBJ1-2	CASSQDTGRYGYTF	TGCGCCAGCAGCCAAGATACAGGGCGGTATGGCTACACCTTC
-	TRBV24-1	many	TRBJ2-5	CATSDPLGQGRETQYF	TGTGCCACCAGTGATCCCCTAGGGCAGGGACGGGAGACCCAGTACTTC
TRBD2	TRBV7-2	many	TRBJ2-7	CASSFAGGREQYF	TGTGCCAGCAGCTTCGCGGGGGGGCGGGAGCAGTACTTC
TRBD2	TRBV10-3	many	TRBJ2-5	CAIRGTSEVARETQYF	TGTGCCATCAGAGGGACTAGCGAGGTCGCTAGGGAGACCCAGTACTTC
-	TRBV12-3/TRBV12-4	many	TRBJ2-5	CASSFGPQETQYF	TGTGCCAGCAGCTTTGGCCCACAAGAGACCCAGTACTTC
TRBD1	TRBV6-1	-	TRBJ1-2	CASRVMTGTRGYTF	TGTGCCAGCAGGGTTATGACAGGGACGAGGGGCTACACCTTC
-	TRBV6-5	-	TRBJ2-5	CASSYMAGEETQYF	TGTGCCAGCAGTTACATGGCAGGGGAGGAGACCCAGTACTTC